This T cell receptor (beta chain) was identified in a study of T and B cells in COVID-19 patients. From blood, about 250-500 ng of genomic DNA served as TRB template. As to this clonotype: Its antigen is currently unknown. Given a much more abundant clone one base away, this may be a read error.

General observations from the study: Few blood samples existed from mildly ill patients during symptoms or early in severe cases.

The germline gives CDR1 SQVTM, CDR2 ANQGSEA. This CDR3 has 13 residues. V gave up 7 bases and J gave up 2 bases, with 14 bases separating them. TRB rearrangements were amplified by multiplex PCR with BIOMED2 TRB-A/B primers. TCRdb analysed the multiplex PCR reads with MiXCR anew, one entry per CDR3 protein. This sample has about 3,200 distinct CDR3 sequences, with under 30% found just once. The sequenced sample consisted of blood. This clonotype originated in a human donor with active COVID-19. The donor label of this sample is uncertain. This rearrangement joins TRBV29-1 to TRBJ1-1; TRBD1 might be the D (6 bases). CDR3 residues: CSGKGTLNTEAFF. As DNA, the CDR3 is TGCAGCGGCAAGGGGACACTTAACACTGAAGCTTTCTTT.